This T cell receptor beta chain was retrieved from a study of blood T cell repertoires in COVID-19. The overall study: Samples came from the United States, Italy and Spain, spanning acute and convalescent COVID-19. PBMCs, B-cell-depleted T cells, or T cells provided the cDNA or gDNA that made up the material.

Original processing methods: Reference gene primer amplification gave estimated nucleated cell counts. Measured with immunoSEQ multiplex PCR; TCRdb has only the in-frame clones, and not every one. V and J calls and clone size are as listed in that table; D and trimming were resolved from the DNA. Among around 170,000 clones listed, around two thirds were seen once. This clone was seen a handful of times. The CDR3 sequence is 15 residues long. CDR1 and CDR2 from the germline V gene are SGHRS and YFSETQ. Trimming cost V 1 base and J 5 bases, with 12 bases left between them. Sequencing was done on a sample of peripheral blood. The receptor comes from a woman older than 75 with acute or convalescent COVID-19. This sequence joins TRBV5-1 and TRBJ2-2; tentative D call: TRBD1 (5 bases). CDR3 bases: TGCGCCAGCAGCTTGTCCCCAGGGCGGACCGGGGAGCTGTTTTTT. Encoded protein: CASSLSPGRTGELFF.